These 18 T cell receptor beta chains originate from one sample sequenced in a study of early T cells in non-severe SARS-CoV-2 infection. TCRdb reprocessed the 5' RACE reads with MiXCR, giving one entry per CDR3 protein. The repertoire includes 60,000 to 65,000 distinct CDR3 sequences, roughly an eighth of them detected once, and roughly 4.6% sits in the top ten. The sequenced sample consisted of whole blood. The receptors originated from an adult who was a healthcare worker with PCR-confirmed SARS-CoV-2 infection or an uninfected control (not recorded which).

This chain joins TRBV7-7 and TRBJ2-2; D may match TRBD1 or TRBD2 (5 bases each). Germline assignment: CDR1 SSHAT and CDR2 FNYEAQ (reference sequence). Trimming shortened V by 5 bases and J by 7 bases, and 20 bases separated the two germline ends. This CDR3 comprises 16 residues. The CDR3 DNA is TGTGCCAGCAGCCCAACCGGGACCATAGAGGACGGGGAGCTGTTTTTT. It specifies CASSPTGTIEDGELFF.

This clonotype came up many times. CDR3 DNA: TGTGCCAGCTCACCAATTGCACTAGCGGGAGCCTATACGAACACCGGGGAGCTGTTTTTT. This translates into CASSPIALAGAYTNTGELFF. This chain joins TRBV18 and TRBJ2-2; 11 nucleotides align to TRBD2. The CDR3 runs to 20 residues. The J segment lost 0 bases and the V segment lost 2 bases, leaving 11 bases of the junction unmatched. Germline assignment: CDR1 KGHSH and CDR2 LQKENI.

This clonotype was observed many times. The chain employs TRBV12-3 or TRBV12-4 and TRBJ1-1; D is perhaps TRBD1 (6 bases). The CDR3 runs 17 residues. V lost 5 bases and J 0 bases, leaving 19 bases between the germline ends. In nucleotides, the CDR3 is TGTGCCAGCAGTCCCCGAGGTAGGGCAGGGGTGAACACTGAAGCTTTCTTT. Its translation: CASSPRGRAGVNTEAFF.

Many counts were recorded for this clonotype. The chain recombines TRBV7-6 with TRBJ2-7, with D uncertain. V lost 3 bases to trimming and J lost 7 bases, with 7 bases between them. CDR3 length: 11 residues. CDR1 and CDR2 from the germline V gene are SGHVS and FNYEAQ. CDR3 coding DNA: TGTGCCAGCAGCTTTGGGGTGGAGCAGTACTTC. As protein: CASSFGVEQYF.

This rearrangement joins TRBV27 to TRBJ2-3; 11 bases are shared with TRBD2. The V and J ends lost 5 bases and 6 bases, in that order; junction bases with no gene match: 7. The CDR3 is made up of 15 amino acids. The germline V gene has CDR1 MNHEY and CDR2 SMNVEV (reference sequence). This chain's CDR3 is CASSPLAGELDTQYF. CDR3 coding DNA: TGTGCCAGCAGTCCACTAGCGGGAGAATTGGATACGCAGTATTTT.

The V and J genes are TRBV7-2 and TRBJ1-6; 10 bases are a match to TRBD1. This CDR3 comprises 14 residues. Trimming at V came to 10 bases and at J to 10 bases, leaving 10 bases not matched to a gene. Germline V gene sequence: CDR1 SGHTA, CDR2 FQGNSA. The CDR3 reads CATSSRDRGSPLHF. For the CDR3, the DNA is TGTGCCACCTCGTCCCGGGACAGGGGATCACCCCTCCACTTT.

The chain joins TRBV12-3 or TRBV12-4 to TRBJ1-2; D perhaps matches TRBD1 (5 bases). The CDR3 contains 13 residues. V lost 7 bases and J 1 base, leaving 10 bases between the germline ends. The CDR3: CASMPTDNYGYTF. In nucleotides, the CDR3 is TGTGCCAGCATGCCGACAGATAACTATGGCTACACCTTC.

This clonotype came up a few times. The rearrangement joins TRBV6-2 or TRBV6-3 to TRBJ2-2; 9 bases agree with TRBD1. Germline V gene sequence: CDR1 MNHEY, CDR2 SVGEGT. V lost 4 bases to trimming and J lost 6 bases; unmatched junction nucleotides: 6. The CDR3 runs 15 residues. The CDR3 loop is CASSWRTGGSGELFF. The CDR3 nucleotides read TGTGCCAGCAGTTGGCGAACAGGGGGCTCCGGGGAGCTGTTTTTT.

This clonotype was detected a few times. The chain couples TRBV29-1 to TRBJ1-2; TRBD1 might be the D (6 bases). Germline V gene lookup returns CDR1 SQVTM and CDR2 ANQGSEA. The CDR3 spans 12 residues. V gave up 4 bases and J gave up 6 bases, with 12 bases separating them. The CDR3 sequence is CSVGEGDHGYTF. Here the CDR3 DNA reads TGCAGCGTTGGTGAGGGGGACCATGGCTACACCTTC.

The genes are TRBV5-1 and TRBJ2-3, with TRBD2 matching over 12 bases. The CDR3 consists of 14 residues. Germline CDR1 and CDR2: SGHRS and YFSETQ. Trimming cost V 4 bases and J 5 bases; bases outside gene matches: 2. The CDR3: CASSQGLAGDTQYF. CDR3 sequence (DNA): TGCGCCAGCAGCCAGGGACTAGCGGGAGATACGCAGTATTTT.

This clonotype was detected ten times or more. The chain employs TRBV28 and TRBJ2-7; D assignment may be TRBD1 or TRBD2 (6 bases each). The germline CDR1 and CDR2 sequences are MDHEN and SYDVKM. This CDR3 is built from 13 residues. Between the trimmed V and J ends, which lost 5 bases and 3 bases, there was a span of 11 bases. The CDR3 sequence: CASSAGQDYEQYF. As DNA, the CDR3 is TGTGCCAGCAGTGCGGGACAAGACTACGAGCAGTACTTC.

This chain joins TRBV7-9 and TRBJ2-1; no clear D gene. V was cut by 2 bases and J by 11 bases, with 10 bases left in between. Germline V CDR1 and CDR2: SEHNR, FQNEAQ (reference sequence). The CDR3 length is 12 residues. For the CDR3, the DNA is TGTGCCAGCAGCTTAAGCCTTGTCCAGCAGTTCTTC. The encoded protein is CASSLSLVQQFF. Variable domain in full (rest from reference TRBV7-9 and TRBJ2-1): DTGVSQNPRHKITKRGQNVTFRCDPISEHNRLYWYRQTLGQGPEFLTYFQNEAQLEKSRLLSDRFSAERPKGSFSTLEIQRTEQGDSAMYLCASSLSLVQQFFGPGTRLTVL.

This clonotype was detected many times. The rearrangement joins TRBV10-2 to TRBJ1-2, with D tentatively TRBD1 (6 bases). The CDR3 covers 14 residues. From germline, CDR1 is WSHSY and CDR2 SAAADI. V was clipped by 7 bases and J by 8 bases, with 20 bases between them. This chain's CDR3 is CASTGAGGQRGYTF. The CDR3 nucleotides are TGCGCCAGCACAGGGGCGGGAGGGCAGCGCGGCTACACCTTC.

This clonotype was recorded a few times. The chain has TRBV12-3 or TRBV12-4 and TRBJ2-7; D might be TRBD1 (6 bases). V shed 5 bases and J shed 2 bases, with 10 bases lying between them. The CDR3 runs to 13 residues. DNA for the CDR3: TGTGCCAGCAGTCGGGGACAAACCTACGAGCAGTACTTC. It specifies CASSRGQTYEQYF.

The rearrangement links TRBV29-1 to TRBJ1-2; D unclear. The CDR3 has 11 residues. From germline, CDR1 is SQVTM and CDR2 ANQGSEA. Trimming shortened V by 5 bases and J by 5 bases, and 9 bases separated the two germline ends. In DNA, the CDR3 is TGCAGCGTTCCTACGGATTATGGCTACACCTTC. The encoded protein is CSVPTDYGYTF.

This clonotype appeared many times. This chain connects TRBV11-2 to TRBJ2-2; possible D gene TRBD1, 6 bases. CDR1 is SGHAT and CDR2 is FQNNGV in the germline V gene. There are 13 residues in the CDR3. V was clipped by 10 bases and J by 6 bases, with 15 bases between them. Written as DNA, the CDR3 is TGTGCCATCCCGATACAGGGTCCCGGGGAGCTGTTTTTT. Its protein product is CAIPIQGPGELFF.

The table lists this clonotype with a few counts. The chain carries TRBV28 and TRBJ1-5, with D possibly being TRBD1 (5 bases). The CDR3 runs to 15 residues. Germline V gene data show CDR1 as MDHEN and CDR2 as SYDVKM. V was shortened by 5 bases and J by 3 bases, with 14 bases between the two germline ends. The CDR3 region is CASSPGENFNQPQHF. In DNA, the CDR3 is TGTGCCAGCAGTCCGGGGGAAAACTTCAATCAGCCCCAGCATTTT.

The chain uses TRBV3-1 and TRBJ2-1, with a possible D match to TRBD2 (5 bases). The CDR3 totals 14 residues. Trimming removed 0 bases at V and 11 bases at J, with 14 bases between. CDR1 is LGHDT and CDR2 is YNNKEL in the germline V gene (reference sequence). CDR3 bases: TGTGCCAGCAGCCAAGATCCGCTGGGGAGAAAGCAGTTCTTC. It encodes CASSQDPLGRKQFF.